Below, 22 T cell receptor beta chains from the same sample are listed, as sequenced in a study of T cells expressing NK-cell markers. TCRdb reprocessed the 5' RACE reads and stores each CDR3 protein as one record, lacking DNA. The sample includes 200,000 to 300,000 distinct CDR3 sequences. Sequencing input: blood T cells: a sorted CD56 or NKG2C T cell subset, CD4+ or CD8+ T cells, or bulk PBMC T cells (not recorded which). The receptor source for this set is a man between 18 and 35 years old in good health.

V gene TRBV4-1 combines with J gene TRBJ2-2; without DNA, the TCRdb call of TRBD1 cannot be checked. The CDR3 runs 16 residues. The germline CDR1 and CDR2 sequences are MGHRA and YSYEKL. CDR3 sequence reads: CASSQDPGAPTGELFF.

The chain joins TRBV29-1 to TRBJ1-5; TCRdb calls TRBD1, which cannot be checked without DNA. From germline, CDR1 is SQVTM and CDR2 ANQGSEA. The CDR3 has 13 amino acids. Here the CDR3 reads CSVGQGGGQPQHF.

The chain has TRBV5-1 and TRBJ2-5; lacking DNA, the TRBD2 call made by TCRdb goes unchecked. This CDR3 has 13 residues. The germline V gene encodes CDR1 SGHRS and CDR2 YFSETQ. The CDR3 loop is CASRVSGQETQYF.

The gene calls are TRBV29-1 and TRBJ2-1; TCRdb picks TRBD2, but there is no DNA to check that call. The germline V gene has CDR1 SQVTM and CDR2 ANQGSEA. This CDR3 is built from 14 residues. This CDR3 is CSVVGLAGTQKQFF.

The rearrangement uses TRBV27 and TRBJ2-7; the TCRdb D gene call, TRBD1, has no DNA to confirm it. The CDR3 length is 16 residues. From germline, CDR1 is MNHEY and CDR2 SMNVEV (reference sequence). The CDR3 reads CASSFTPYGEGYEQYF.

The CDR3: CASSPSGQGSYNEQFF. V usage is TRBV5-6 and J usage is TRBJ2-1; the TRBD1 assignment by TCRdb is unverifiable without DNA. This CDR3 contains 16 residues. The germline V gene encodes CDR1 SGHDT and CDR2 YYEEEE.

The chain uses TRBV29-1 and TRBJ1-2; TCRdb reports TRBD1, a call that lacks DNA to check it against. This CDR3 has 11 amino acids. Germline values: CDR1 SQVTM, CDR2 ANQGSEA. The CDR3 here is CSVGQLYGYTF.

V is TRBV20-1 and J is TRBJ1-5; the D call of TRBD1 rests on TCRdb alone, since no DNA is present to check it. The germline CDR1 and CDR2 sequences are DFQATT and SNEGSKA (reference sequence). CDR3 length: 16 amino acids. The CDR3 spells CSAPKSDRGPPQPQHF.

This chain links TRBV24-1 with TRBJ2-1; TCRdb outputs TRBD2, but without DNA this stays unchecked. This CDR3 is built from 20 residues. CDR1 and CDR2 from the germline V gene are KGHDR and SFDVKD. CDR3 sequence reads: CATSDSTGAIAGGPGNEQFF.

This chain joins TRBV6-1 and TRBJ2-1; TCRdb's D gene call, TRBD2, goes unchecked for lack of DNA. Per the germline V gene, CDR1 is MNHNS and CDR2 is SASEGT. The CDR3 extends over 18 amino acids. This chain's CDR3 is CASRPGTSGRAPLNEQFF.

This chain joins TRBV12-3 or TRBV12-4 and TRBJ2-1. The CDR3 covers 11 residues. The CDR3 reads CASSFSPEQFF.

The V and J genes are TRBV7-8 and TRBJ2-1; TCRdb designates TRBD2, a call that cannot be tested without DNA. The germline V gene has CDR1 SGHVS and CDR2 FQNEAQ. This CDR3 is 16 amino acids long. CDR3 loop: CASSLAGLLTYNEQFF.

The CDR3 sequence: CASSGSAEGGTDTQYF. This chain joins TRBV27 and TRBJ2-3; the TCRdb D gene call, TRBD1, has no DNA to confirm it. The CDR3 has 16 residues. CDR1 is MNHEY and CDR2 is SMNVEV in the germline V gene (reference sequence).

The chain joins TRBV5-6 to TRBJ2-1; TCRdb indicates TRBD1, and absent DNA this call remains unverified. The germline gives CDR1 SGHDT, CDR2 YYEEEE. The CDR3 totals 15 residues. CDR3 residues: CASSLLGQGNNEQFF.

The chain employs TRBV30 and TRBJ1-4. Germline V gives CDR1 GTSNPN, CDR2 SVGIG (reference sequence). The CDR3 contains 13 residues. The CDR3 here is CAWSVLRNEKLFF.

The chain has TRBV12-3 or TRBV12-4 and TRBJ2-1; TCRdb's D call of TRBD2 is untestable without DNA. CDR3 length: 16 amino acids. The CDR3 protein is CASSPPTSGLGNEQFF.

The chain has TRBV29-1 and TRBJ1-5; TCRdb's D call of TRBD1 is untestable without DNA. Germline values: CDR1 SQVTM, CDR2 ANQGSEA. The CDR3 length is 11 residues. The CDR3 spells CSVGDDQPQHF.

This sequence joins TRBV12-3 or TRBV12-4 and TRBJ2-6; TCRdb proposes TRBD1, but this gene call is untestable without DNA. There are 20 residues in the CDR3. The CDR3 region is CASSLRGTGGVLVGANVLTF.

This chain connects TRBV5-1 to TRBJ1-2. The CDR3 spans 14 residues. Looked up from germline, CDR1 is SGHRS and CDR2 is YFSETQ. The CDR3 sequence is CASSTGGVDYGYTF.

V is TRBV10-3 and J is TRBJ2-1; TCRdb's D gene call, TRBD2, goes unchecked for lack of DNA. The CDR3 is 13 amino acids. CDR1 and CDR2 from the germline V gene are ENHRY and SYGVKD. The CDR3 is CAIRTSGDNEQFF.

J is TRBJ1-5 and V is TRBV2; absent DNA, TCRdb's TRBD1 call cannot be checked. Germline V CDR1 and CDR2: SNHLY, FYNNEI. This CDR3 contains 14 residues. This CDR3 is CASSGDRGDQPQHF.

The CDR3 loop reads CSASGSGGTDTQYF. V gene TRBV29-1 combines with J gene TRBJ2-3; absent DNA, TCRdb's TRBD2 call cannot be checked. The CDR3 covers 14 residues. Per the germline V gene, CDR1 is SQVTM and CDR2 is ANQGSEA.